This TCR beta chain was documented in a study of blood T cell repertoires in COVID-19. Looking at the study overall: Sites in the United States, Italy and Spain provided acute and convalescent COVID-19 samples. In each case, the material was cDNA or gDNA derived from T cells, B-cell-depleted T cells, or PBMCs.

Original analysis: Reference gene primer amplification yielded estimated nucleated cell counts. Sequencing was performed with immunoSEQ multiplex PCR; in TCRdb, only in-frame clones are kept and a portion is missing. V and J calls and clone size come straight from that table; D and trimming were deduced from the DNA. Among 300,000 to 450,000 clones listed, around 90% were seen once. During active infection, Seattle patients enrolled and were then monitored through disease. The CDR3 totals 13 residues. Germline values: CDR1 SGHVS, CDR2 FQNEAQ. The J segment lost 4 bases and the V segment lost 5 bases, leaving 2 bases of the junction unmatched.

The specimen sequenced was peripheral blood. This TCR was sampled from a woman aged 25-40 years with COVID-19, enrolled during active disease. The chain recombines TRBV7-8 with TRBJ1-5; 7 bases match TRBD1. DNA for the CDR3: TGTGCCAGCAGCCTACAGGGGAATCAGCCCCAGCATTTT. It translates to CASSLQGNQPQHF.